The 14 T cell receptor beta chains presented below share a single source sample, sequenced in a study of blood T cell repertoires in COVID-19. Assay: immunoSEQ multiplex PCR; the TCRdb copy retains only in-frame clones and omits some. This sample has some 190,000 clones, with around 81% found just once. Sequenced sample: PBMCs or T cells enriched from blood (not recorded which). Receptors originate from a man aged 25-45 years with acute COVID-19.

This chain uses TRBV7-3 with TRBJ1-2, with a tentative D call TRBD1 (5 bases). The germline V gene has CDR1 SGHTA and CDR2 FQGTGA. The CDR3 has 13 residues. Trimming cost V 5 bases and J 6 bases, with 13 bases left between them. The CDR3, as DNA: TGTGCCAGCAGCCCATGGGGGGACGATGGCTACACCTTC. Its protein is CASSPWGDDGYTF. Drawing the rest from reference TRBV7-3 and TRBJ1-2, the complete variable domain is GAGVSQTPSNKVTEKGKYVELRCDPISGHTALYWYRQSLGQGPEFLIYFQGTGAADDSGLPNDRFFAVRPEGSVSTLKIQRTERGDSAVYLCASSPWGDDGYTFGSGTRLTVV.

The chain recombines TRBV6-1 with TRBJ2-5; D is unclear. CDR3 size: 15 residues. Trimming took off 3 bases at V and 3 bases at J, with 14 bases between the two ends. CDR1 MNHNS and CDR2 SASEGT come from the germline V gene. The CDR3 loop reads CASSEYSVEKETQYF. Here the CDR3 DNA reads TGTGCCAGCAGTGAGTACTCGGTCGAGAAAGAGACCCAGTACTTC.

V gene TRBV3-1 (or the pseudogene TRBV3-2) combines with J gene TRBJ1-2, with D unresolved. Per germline, CDR1 LGHDT and CDR2 YNNKEL (reference sequence). V lost 0 bases and J lost 2, with 10 bases in between. CDR3 length: 15 amino acids. CDR3 residues: CASSQDLSQNYGYTF. The CDR3 DNA follows: TGTGCCAGCAGCCAAGATTTGTCCCAGAACTATGGCTACACCTTC.

This chain links TRBV9 with TRBJ2-3; D is perhaps TRBD1 (6 bases). The CDR3 spans 16 residues. Per germline, CDR1 SGDLS and CDR2 YYNGEE. V was shortened by 4 bases and J by 10 bases, with 25 bases between the two germline ends. The CDR3 DNA is TGTGCCAGCAGCCCCCGGGACACCCTCCCCACGTTGGCGCAGTATTTT. Translating it yields CASSPRDTLPTLAQYF.

V gene TRBV9 combines with J gene TRBJ1-6, with unresolved D. Germline CDR1 and CDR2: SGDLS and YYNGEE. The CDR3 contains 14 residues. V lost 1 base and J 8 bases, leaving 10 bases between the germline ends. The CDR3 DNA reads as TGTGCCAGCAGCGTAACGGGTAATCATTCACCCCTCCACTTT. Its protein is CASSVTGNHSPLHF. Full variable domain (rest looked up from reference TRBV9 and TRBJ1-6): DSGVTQTPKHLITATGQRVTLRCSPRSGDLSVYWYQQSLDQGLQFLIQYYNGEERAKGNILERFSAQQFPDLHSELNLSSLELGDSALYFCASSVTGNHSPLHFGNGTRLTVT.

This clone was seen just once. The J gene is TRBJ2-3, the V gene TRBV28; 10 nucleotides agree with TRBD2. CDR1 MDHEN and CDR2 SYDVKM come from the germline V gene. The ends lost 8 bases at V and 6 bases at J; junction bases unmatched: 14. The CDR3 spans 16 residues. CDR3 nucleotides: TGTGCCAGCGAAACTAGCGGGGTTCCGGGGAGTGATACGCAGTATTTT. Its protein product is CASETSGVPGSDTQYF.

The genes are TRBV4-1 and TRBJ1-2; D is undetermined. This CDR3 comprises 13 residues. Trimming removed 5 bases from V and 8 bases from J, with 15 bases in between. Per the germline V gene, CDR1 is MGHRA and CDR2 is YSYEKL. The CDR3 loop reads CASSSLRERGYTF. The CDR3, as DNA: TGCGCCAGCAGCTCACTACGAGAAAGGGGCTACACCTTC.

The rearrangement links TRBV19 to TRBJ1-1; TRBD1 is a possible D gene (5 bases). V shed 11 bases and J shed 2 bases, with 18 bases lying between them. Germline V gives CDR1 LNHDA, CDR2 SQIVND (reference sequence). The CDR3 loop spans 14 amino acids. The CDR3 here is CAAFRGGLNTEAFF. The DNA of the CDR3 is TGTGCCGCTTTCCGGGGGGGTCTCAACACTGAAGCTTTCTTT.

V usage is TRBV7-9 and J usage is TRBJ1-1; D remains ambiguous. This CDR3 is built from 17 residues. Trimming left V 1 base short and J 0 bases short, with 15 bases between. The germline V gene has CDR1 SEHNR and CDR2 FQNEAQ (reference sequence). The CDR3 bases are TGTGCCAGCAGCTTAGTTCAGGCAAACCACATGAACACTGAAGCTTTCTTT. Translated, it gives CASSLVQANHMNTEAFF.

The J gene is TRBJ1-3, the V gene TRBV7-2; D unresolved. The CDR3 length is 15 residues. V lost 2 bases to trimming and J lost 1 base, with 9 bases between them. Looked up from germline, CDR1 is SGHTA and CDR2 is FQGNSA. This chain's CDR3 is CASSLMAGSGNTIYF. The CDR3 DNA reads as TGTGCCAGCAGCTTAATGGCGGGTTCTGGAAACACCATATATTTT.

This clone was seen repeatedly, ten times or more. The rearrangement links TRBV6-5 to TRBJ1-2; TRBD1 is a possible D gene (5 bases). V was pared by 2 bases and J by 6 bases, with 10 bases between. Germline assignment: CDR1 MNHEY and CDR2 SVGAGI. The CDR3 has 13 amino acids. CDR3 sequence reads: CASSYEGRDGYTF. CDR3 sequence (DNA): TGTGCCAGCAGTTACGAGGGGAGGGATGGCTACACCTTC.

The V gene is TRBV5-6, the J gene TRBJ2-7; 7 bases agree with TRBD1. The CDR3 length is 14 residues. Germline trimming cut 3 bases from V and 4 bases from J; bases unmatched to any gene: 7. The germline CDR1 and CDR2 sequences are SGHDT and YYEEEE. The CDR3 here is CASSSMGQMYEQYF. The CDR3 nucleotides read TGTGCCAGCAGCTCAATGGGACAGATGTACGAGCAGTACTTC.

CDR3 sequence reads: CASSLTGDPNSPLHF. The CDR3 DNA reads TGTGCCAGTAGTCTTACAGGGGACCCTAATTCACCCCTCCACTTT. The chain carries TRBV19 and TRBJ1-6; TRBD1 aligns across 7 bases. The CDR3 length is 15 residues. Germline assignment: CDR1 LNHDA and CDR2 SQIVND (reference sequence). V shed 5 bases and J 6 bases; nucleotides not matched to a gene: 7.

In its sample, this clone was seen a few times. This chain joins TRBV5-6 and TRBJ1-1; D might be TRBD1 (5 bases). Looked up from germline, CDR1 is SGHDT and CDR2 is YYEEEE. This CDR3 comprises 14 residues. Trimming shortened V by 2 bases and J by 10 bases, and 18 bases separated the two germline ends. The CDR3 is CASSFGHIDWRAFF. The CDR3 DNA is TGTGCCAGCAGCTTCGGACATATAGATTGGCGAGCTTTCTTT. The complete variable domain, with remaining parts taken from reference TRBV5-6 and TRBJ1-1, reads DAGVTQSPTHLIKTRGQQVTLRCSPKSGHDTVSWYQQALGQGPQFIFQYYEEEERQRGNFPDRFSGHQFPNYSSELNVNALLLGDSALYLCASSFGHIDWRAFFGQGTRLTVV.